This TCR beta chain stems from a study of blood T cell repertoires in COVID-19. Whole-study context: Samples taken during acute and convalescent COVID-19 were collected in the United States, Italy and Spain. PBMCs, B-cell-depleted T cells, or T cells were the source of the cDNA or gDNA that made up the material.

In the study's own analysis: It was from reference gene primer amplification that nucleated cell counts were estimated. Assay: immunoSEQ multiplex PCR; the TCRdb copy retains only in-frame clones and omits some. That table gives V, J and clone size, and the DNA gave D and trimming. The sample has 150,000 or so clones, about 80% seen once. This CDR3 spans 15 amino acids. Input material: peripheral blood. The rearrangement joins TRBV21-1 to TRBJ2-1; the table gives TRBD1 as D, unverified against the DNA. TRBV21-1 is flagged as a pseudogene. The sequence was collected from a woman aged 55-69 years with acute or convalescent COVID-19. The DNA for the CDR3 is TGTGCCAGCAGACTCCGGACAGGTCCCTACAATGAGCAGTTCTTC. As protein: CASRLRTGPYNEQFF.